These 32 T cell receptor beta chains share one sample of origin, sequenced in a study of cytomegalovirus exposure and HLA in healthy donors. The table came from immunoSEQ multiplex PCR; TCRdb's copy has only in-frame clones and leaves some out. This sample has 150,000 to 180,000 clones, with 86% found just once. The source material was PBMCs. These receptors were taken from a human donor in good health.

This chain joins TRBV6-5 and TRBJ2-7; possibly TRBD2 for D (6 bases). Germline CDR1 and CDR2: MNHEY and SVGAGI. CDR3 length: 15 residues. Trimming cost V 4 bases and J 3 bases, with 16 bases left between them. The CDR3 reads CASSSPGEAIYEQYF. CDR3 nucleotides: TGTGCCAGCAGTTCCCCGGGGGAAGCAATCTACGAGCAGTACTTC.

The V gene is TRBV5-6, the J gene TRBJ2-1; 7 bases are shared with TRBD2. The CDR3 length is 18 residues. Per germline, CDR1 SGHDT and CDR2 YYEEEE. The junction had 18 bases not matched to a gene; V was cut back by 1 base and J by 8 bases. This CDR3 reads CASSLNLFEGGPYHEQFF. DNA for the CDR3: TGTGCCAGCAGCTTGAACCTTTTTGAGGGAGGGCCTTACCATGAGCAGTTCTTC. The complete variable domain, with remaining parts taken from reference TRBV5-6 and TRBJ2-1, reads DAGVTQSPTHLIKTRGQQVTLRCSPKSGHDTVSWYQQALGQGPQFIFQYYEEEERQRGNFPDRFSGHQFPNYSSELNVNALLLGDSALYLCASSLNLFEGGPYHEQFFGPGTRLTVL.

The chain uses TRBV10-3 and TRBJ2-7; 9 positions agree with TRBD1. The junction had 7 bases not matched to a gene; V was cut back by 8 bases and J by 2 bases. This CDR3 has 14 amino acids. Germline V gene sequence: CDR1 ENHRY, CDR2 SYGVKD. The CDR3 DNA reads TGTGCCATCGGGATTGGACAGGGGACCTACGAGCAGTACTTC. The encoded protein is CAIGIGQGTYEQYF.

The chain couples TRBV6-5 to TRBJ2-7; 8 nucleotides match TRBD1. The CDR3 extends over 14 amino acids. The ends lost 2 bases at V and 3 bases at J; junction bases unmatched: 3. Germline-derived CDR1 and CDR2 are MNHEY and SVGAGI. As DNA, the CDR3 is TGTGCCAGCAGTTACGGGACAGGAGACTACGAGCAGTACTTC. This translates into CASSYGTGDYEQYF.

The J gene is TRBJ2-7, the V gene TRBV7-2; 8 positions match TRBD1. CDR1 and CDR2 from the germline V gene are SGHTA and FQGNSA. The CDR3 runs 16 residues. The V segment lost 4 bases and the J segment 0 bases; nucleotides outside the gene matches: 8. The CDR3 protein is CASSSRRTGSSYEQYF. The CDR3 DNA reads TGTGCCAGCAGCTCCCGCCGGACAGGGAGCTCCTACGAGCAGTACTTC.

This rearrangement joins TRBV4-1 to TRBJ2-5, with 10 bases lining up with TRBD1. This CDR3 region has 17 residues. Per the germline V gene, CDR1 is MGHRA and CDR2 is YSYEKL. V gave up 0 bases and J gave up 5 bases; unmatched junction bases: 9. CDR3 in DNA: TGCGCCAGCAGCCAAGATAGTAGGACAGGGGGTTGGGAGACCCAGTACTTC. Translating it yields CASSQDSRTGGWETQYF.

The chain uses TRBV7-2 and TRBJ2-5, with D uncertain. The germline gives CDR1 SGHTA, CDR2 FQGNSA. Between the trimmed V and J ends, which lost 3 bases and 3 bases, there was a span of 11 bases. CDR3 length: 14 amino acids. This CDR3 reads CASSFSTVKETQYF. In DNA, the CDR3 is TGTGCCAGCAGCTTCTCCACAGTAAAAGAGACCCAGTACTTC.

The CDR3 reads CASSRGVGEKLFF. The CDR3 DNA follows: TGTGCCAGCAGCCGGGGAGTTGGGGAAAAACTGTTTTTT. This chain connects TRBV6-6 to TRBJ1-4; D remains unclear. Trimming took 6 bases from V and 8 from J, leaving 13 bases between them. CDR3 size: 13 residues. The germline gives CDR1 MNHNY, CDR2 SVGAGI (reference sequence).

The V and J genes are TRBV18 and TRBJ1-6; 7 nucleotides align to TRBD1. V was clipped by 3 bases and J by 10 bases; unmatched bases: 9. CDR3 length: 15 amino acids. Germline assignment: CDR1 KGHSH and CDR2 LQKENI. The DNA of the CDR3 is TGTGCCAGCTCACCCACGGGACAGCTGTACTCACCCCTCCACTTT. This sequence encodes CASSPTGQLYSPLHF.

The V call is TRBV11-2, the J call TRBJ2-7; 8 nucleotides align to TRBD1. Germline CDR1 is SGHAT and CDR2 is FQNNGV. Losses at the gene ends were 2 bases for V and 2 bases for J; bases not matched to a gene: 8. The CDR3 is 16 residues long. Written as DNA, the CDR3 is TGTGCCAGCAGCTTATACCAGGGGGCGCGGGCCTACGAGCAGTACTTC. Translation gives CASSLYQGARAYEQYF.

The gene calls are TRBV5-1 and TRBJ2-7; 11 nucleotides agree with TRBD2. The CDR3 spans 14 residues. V trimming: 4 bases; J trimming: 5 bases; junction bases outside the gene matches: 5. Germline values: CDR1 SGHRS, CDR2 YFSETQ. DNA of the CDR3: TGCGCCAGCAGCCAGACTAGCGGGGTCCACGAGCAGTACTTC. Its protein is CASSQTSGVHEQYF.

This clone was seen only a few times. The chain recombines TRBV2 with TRBJ2-7; possibly TRBD1 for D (5 bases). Looked up from germline, CDR1 is SNHLY and CDR2 is FYNNEI. The germline V and J ends were trimmed by 3 bases and 0 bases, with 18 bases remaining between them. The CDR3 sequence is 17 residues long. CDR3 sequence reads: CASSDTSWTRSSYEQYF. CDR3 DNA: TGTGCCAGCAGTGACACCTCGTGGACAAGAAGCTCCTACGAGCAGTACTTC.

This clone was seen a single time. The genes are TRBV6-5 and TRBJ2-5, with 8 bases aligning to TRBD2. J lost 5 bases, V lost 2 bases, and 1 base had no gene match. Per germline, CDR1 MNHEY and CDR2 SVGAGI. The CDR3 extends over 13 amino acids. This chain's CDR3 is CASSYGGRETQYF. The CDR3 coding sequence is TGTGCCAGCAGTTACGGCGGGAGGGAGACCCAGTACTTC.

The gene calls are TRBV6-6 and TRBJ2-7; TRBD2 aligns across 9 bases. The CDR3 length is 14 residues. J gave up 3 bases and V 7 bases, and 7 bases lay outside the gene matches. CDR1 MNHNY and CDR2 SVGAGI come from the germline V gene (reference sequence). CDR3 DNA: TGTGCCAGCAAGGGCGGGAGGGCCGGCTACGAGCAGTACTTC. Protein sequence: CASKGGRAGYEQYF.

The V and J genes are TRBV2 and TRBJ1-1; D not resolved. The CDR3 spans 13 residues. Trimming removed 4 bases from V and 1 base from J, with 7 bases in between. The germline gives CDR1 SNHLY, CDR2 FYNNEI. This CDR3 is CASSGDSNTEAFF. CDR3 sequence (DNA): TGTGCCAGCAGTGGAGACTCGAACACTGAAGCTTTCTTT.

The rearrangement links TRBV5-3 to TRBJ1-2, with D unresolved. TRBV5-3 is treated as an ORF (open reading frame) with a function not yet certain. This CDR3 comprises 10 residues. V lost 7 bases to trimming and J lost 8 bases, with 9 bases between them. The CDR3 coding sequence is TGTGCCAGACGGTCTCTGGGCTACACCTTC. It specifies CARRSLGYTF.

The chain uses TRBV19 and TRBJ1-2; TRBD1 might be the D (5 bases). V lost 2 bases and J 1 base, leaving 11 bases between the germline ends. Germline V gene sequence: CDR1 LNHDA, CDR2 SQIVND (reference sequence). The CDR3 is 15 residues long. The CDR3 spells CASSINAGINYGYTF. DNA for the CDR3: TGTGCCAGTAGTATAAATGCAGGGATTAACTATGGCTACACCTTC.

V gene TRBV6-1 combines with J gene TRBJ2-1; TRBD1 matches 9 bases. This CDR3 is built from 15 residues. V gave up 3 bases and J gave up 7 bases; unmatched junction bases: 7. Per the germline V gene, CDR1 is MNHNS and CDR2 is SASEGT. In nucleotides, the CDR3 is TGTGCCAGCAGTGAGAGGACAGGGGCGATTAATGAGCAGTTCTTC. This sequence encodes CASSERTGAINEQFF.

This rearrangement joins TRBV5-4 to TRBJ2-3; D possibly corresponds to TRBD1 (5 bases). The CDR3 covers 15 residues. V was trimmed by 4 bases and J by 6 bases, leaving 18 bases between them. CDR1 and CDR2 (germline): SGHNT, YYREEE (reference sequence). The chain's CDR3 is CASSHPRTSEDTQYF. CDR3 sequence (DNA): TGTGCCAGCAGCCATCCCCGGACATCAGAGGATACGCAGTATTTT.

This clone came up once. This chain connects TRBV29-1 to TRBJ1-2; D uncertain. V was clipped by 3 bases and J by 2 bases, with 10 bases between them. The V gene's germline CDR1 is SQVTM and CDR2 ANQGSEA. This CDR3 contains 13 residues. CDR3: CSVDHQANYGYTF. The CDR3 region has the DNA TGCAGCGTTGATCATCAGGCAAACTATGGCTACACCTTC. Variable domain in full (rest from reference TRBV29-1 and TRBJ1-2): SAVISQKPSRDICQRGTSLTIQCQVDSQVTMMFWYRQQPGQSLTLIATANQGSEATYESGFVIDKFPISRPNLTFSTLTVSNMSPEDSSIYLCSVDHQANYGYTFGSGTRLTVV.

The rearrangement joins TRBV6-5 to TRBJ2-7, with D possibly matching TRBD1 (5 bases). The CDR3 extends over 14 amino acids. Deletions cut 5 bases from V and 1 base from J, with 12 bases between. Germline V gene data show CDR1 as MNHEY and CDR2 as SVGAGI. CDR3 DNA: TGTGCCAGCAGTGTCCTGGACACGTCCTACGAGCAGTACTTC. Translation: CASSVLDTSYEQYF.

This clone was observed a single time. The chain joins TRBV2 to TRBJ1-2; possibly TRBD1 for D (5 bases). Germline values: CDR1 SNHLY, CDR2 FYNNEI. With 2 bases removed from V and 4 bases from J, the gap between germline ends came to 8 bases. This CDR3 spans 13 amino acids. The CDR3 sequence: CASSERGPYGYTF. For the CDR3, the DNA is TGTGCCAGCAGTGAAAGGGGCCCCTATGGCTACACCTTC. Full variable domain (remainder filled in from reference TRBV2 and TRBJ1-2): EPEVTQTPSHQVTQMGQEVILRCVPISNHLYFYWYRQILGQKVEFLVSFYNNEISEKSEIFDDQFSVERPDGSNFTLKIRSTKLEDSAMYFCASSERGPYGYTFGSGTRLTVV.

This chain links TRBV18 with TRBJ1-2, with 8 bases lining up with TRBD1. The CDR3 sequence is 14 residues long. J gave up 2 bases and V 3 bases, and 2 bases lay outside the gene matches. Germline V lookup: CDR1 KGHSH, CDR2 LQKENI. The CDR3 DNA reads TGTGCCAGCTCACCTACAGGGGGGAACTATGGCTACACCTTC. It specifies CASSPTGGNYGYTF.

This chain joins TRBV28 and TRBJ1-3; tentatively, D is TRBD1 (5 bases). The germline V gene has CDR1 MDHEN and CDR2 SYDVKM. The CDR3 covers 15 residues. Trimming cost V 7 bases and J 0 bases, with 13 bases left between them. The CDR3 nucleotides read TGTGCCAGCATCTCCGGGGGGAGCTCTGGAAACACCATATATTTT. Encoded protein: CASISGGSSGNTIYF.

V is TRBV7-2 and J is TRBJ2-5; 9 positions match TRBD1. The CDR3 covers 16 residues. Germline trimming cut 4 bases from V and 0 bases from J; bases unmatched to any gene: 6. Germline V gene data show CDR1 as SGHTA and CDR2 as FQGNSA. In DNA, the CDR3 is TGTGCCAGCAGCTGGGGACAGGGAGGGGACCAAGAGACCCAGTACTTC. Amino acids: CASSWGQGGDQETQYF.

This clone was seen a few times. The chain is built from TRBV27 and TRBJ2-2; TRBD1 aligns across 9 bases. V lost 6 bases, J lost 6 bases, and 5 bases stayed unmatched. Germline CDR1 is MNHEY and CDR2 is SMNVEV (reference sequence). There are 14 residues in the CDR3. CDR3 DNA sequence: TGTGCCAGCAGGACGGGACAGGGACCCGGGGAGCTGTTTTTT. Residues: CASRTGQGPGELFF.

This clone appeared a few times. The chain joins TRBV28 to TRBJ2-2; D is unclear. Germline CDR1 and CDR2: MDHEN and SYDVKM. The CDR3 sequence is 15 residues long. V lost 2 bases to trimming and J lost 5 bases, with 12 bases between them. CDR3 DNA: TGTGCCAGCAGTTTAAACAGCATCCTAACCGGGGAGCTGTTTTTT. Protein product: CASSLNSILTGELFF.

This clone came up once. The chain recombines TRBV18 with TRBJ1-4, with D possibly TRBD1 on 5 matching bases. Germline V gene lookup returns CDR1 KGHSH and CDR2 LQKENI. There are 14 residues in the CDR3. V lost 6 bases, J lost 6 bases, and 14 bases lay in between. CDR3 loop: CASSRGGEDEKLFF. The CDR3 DNA is TGTGCCAGCTCTCGTGGAGGGGAGGATGAAAAACTGTTTTTT.

The chain carries TRBV5-5 and TRBJ2-7; D unclear. The germline V and J ends were trimmed by 2 bases and 1 base, with 10 bases remaining between them. This CDR3 spans 14 amino acids. The germline V gene has CDR1 SGHKS and CDR2 YYEKEE (reference sequence). This CDR3 reads CASSFRWQSYEQYF. The CDR3 DNA follows: TGTGCCAGCAGCTTCCGCTGGCAATCCTACGAGCAGTACTTC.

The chain combines TRBV28 with TRBJ1-1; the D gene is possibly TRBD1 (6 bases). This CDR3 contains 13 residues. CDR1 and CDR2 from the germline V gene are MDHEN and SYDVKM. V gave up 5 bases and J gave up 3 bases, with 10 bases separating them. The CDR3 DNA is TGTGCCAGCAGTCTTCAGGGGTACACTGAAGCTTTCTTT. Translating gives CASSLQGYTEAFF.

V is TRBV18 and J is TRBJ1-4; tentative D call: TRBD1 (6 bases). Looked up from germline, CDR1 is KGHSH and CDR2 is LQKENI. CDR3 length: 14 amino acids. V lost 3 bases and J 7 bases, leaving 12 bases between the germline ends. The CDR3 region has the DNA TGTGCCAGCTCACCCCAGGGACAAGCTGAAAAACTGTTTTTT. Amino acids: CASSPQGQAEKLFF.

J is TRBJ2-2 and V is TRBV18; unclear D gene. V shed 1 base and J shed 7 bases, with 7 bases lying between them. CDR1 is KGHSH, CDR2 LQKENI, per germline. This CDR3 is 13 amino acids long. CDR3 protein: CASSPHGNGELFF. The CDR3 nucleotides are TGTGCCAGCTCACCACACGGTAACGGGGAGCTGTTTTTT.